What follows are 3 T cell receptor beta chains derived from one specimen sequenced in a study of radiotherapy plus CTLA-4 blockade in lung cancer. TCRdb's copy holds only in-frame clones and misses some; the assay was immunoSEQ multiplex PCR. The sample has 30,000 to 45,000 clones; over 60% are singletons. Sequenced material: peripheral blood, taken from a patient treated with radiotherapy plus ipilimumab. The receptors were gathered from a human donor with non-small cell lung cancer who had stable disease on radiotherapy plus ipilimumab.

This chain joins TRBV4-2 and TRBJ2-1, with a possible D match to TRBD2 (6 bases). The CDR3 totals 14 residues. V lost 3 bases to trimming and J lost 9 bases, with 15 bases between them. CDR1 and CDR2 (germline): LGHNA, YNFKEQ. CDR3 coding DNA: TGTGCCAGCAGCCAGGGGACGGGAGTCGGTGAGCAGTTCTTC. Translating gives CASSQGTGVGEQFF.

This clone was seen a single time. This rearrangement joins TRBV10-2 to TRBJ2-1; TRBD2 aligns across 9 bases. The CDR3 is 14 amino acids. Germline loops: CDR1 WSHSY, CDR2 SAAADI. Trimming at V came to 6 bases and at J to 2 bases, leaving 2 bases not matched to a gene. This CDR3 reads CASSLAGAYNEQFF. The DNA for the CDR3 is TGCGCCAGCAGCTTAGCGGGGGCCTACAATGAGCAGTTCTTC.

The J gene is TRBJ2-1, the V gene TRBV30; 8 nucleotides agree with TRBD2. After removal of 0 bases from V and 9 bases from J, the junction contained 1 base not matched to a gene. The CDR3 covers 12 residues. CDR1 is GTSNPN, CDR2 SVGIG, per germline (reference sequence). This chain's CDR3 is CAWSVAGAEQFF. In nucleotides, the CDR3 is TGTGCCTGGAGTGTAGCGGGAGCTGAGCAGTTCTTC.